This T cell receptor (beta chain) was recorded in a study of blood T cell repertoires in COVID-19. Overall study: Acute-phase and convalescent COVID-19 samples originated in the United States, Italy and Spain. Sources were T cells, B-cell-depleted T cells, or PBMCs; the material itself was cDNA or gDNA.

The authors' processing: Quantification of nucleated cells was approximated via reference gene primer amplification. Profiling relied on immunoSEQ multiplex PCR, and the TCRdb table lists in-frame clones only, not all of them. The DNA gave D and trimming, while V, J and clone size come from that table. The sample lists more than 130,000 clones; roughly four fifths were seen once. Losses at the gene ends were 3 bases for V and 4 bases for J; bases not matched to a gene: 11. There are 16 residues in the CDR3. Per the germline V gene, CDR1 is MNHNS and CDR2 is SASEGT. The chain links TRBV6-1 to TRBJ1-2, with 7 bases matching TRBD1. Input material: peripheral blood. The TCR originated in a woman aged 80 or older in a cohort sampled during active or convalescent COVID-19. The CDR3 is CASSEDATGSFYGYTF. CDR3 in DNA: TGTGCCAGCAGTGAGGATGCGACAGGGTCTTTCTATGGCTACACCTTC.